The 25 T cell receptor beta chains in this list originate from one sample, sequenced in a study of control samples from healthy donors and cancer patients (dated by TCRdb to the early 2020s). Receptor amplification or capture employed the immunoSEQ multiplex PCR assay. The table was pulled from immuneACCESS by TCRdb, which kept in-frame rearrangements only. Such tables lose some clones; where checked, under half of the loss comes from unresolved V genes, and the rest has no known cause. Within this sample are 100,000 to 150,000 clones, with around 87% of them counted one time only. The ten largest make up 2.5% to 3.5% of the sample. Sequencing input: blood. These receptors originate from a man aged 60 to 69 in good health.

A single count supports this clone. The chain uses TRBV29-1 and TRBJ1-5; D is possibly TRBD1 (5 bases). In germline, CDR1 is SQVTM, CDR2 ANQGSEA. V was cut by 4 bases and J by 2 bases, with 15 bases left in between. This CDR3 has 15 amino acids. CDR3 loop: CSVGDGLLGNQPQHF. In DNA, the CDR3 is TGCAGCGTTGGGGACGGACTACTCGGCAATCAGCCCCAGCATTTT.

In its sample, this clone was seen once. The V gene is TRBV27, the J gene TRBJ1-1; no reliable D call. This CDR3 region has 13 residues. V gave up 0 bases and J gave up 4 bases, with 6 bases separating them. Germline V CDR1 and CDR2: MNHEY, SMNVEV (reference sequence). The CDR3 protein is CASSLSYSTEAFF. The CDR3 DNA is TGTGCCAGCAGTTTATCGTATAGCACTGAAGCTTTCTTT.

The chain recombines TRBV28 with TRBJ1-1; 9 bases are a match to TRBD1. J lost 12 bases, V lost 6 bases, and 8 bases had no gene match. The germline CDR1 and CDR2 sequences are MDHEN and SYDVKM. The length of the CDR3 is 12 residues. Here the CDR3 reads CASSPGQGRTFF. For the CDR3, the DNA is TGTGCCAGCAGCCCGGGACAGGGCCGAACTTTCTTT.

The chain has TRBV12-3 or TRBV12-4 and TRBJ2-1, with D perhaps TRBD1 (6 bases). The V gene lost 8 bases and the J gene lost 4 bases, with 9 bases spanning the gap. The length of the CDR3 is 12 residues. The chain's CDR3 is CASSDRYNEQFF. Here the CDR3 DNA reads TGTGCCAGCTCCGACAGGTACAATGAGCAGTTCTTC.

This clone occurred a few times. The CDR3 nucleotides read TGCGCCAGCAGCGTTGCCGGGACTAGTTCGGACCAGTACTTC. Its translation is CASSVAGTSSDQYF. The rearrangement joins TRBV5-1 to TRBJ2-5; 8 bases are shared with TRBD2. Germline V gene data show CDR1 as SGHRS and CDR2 as YFSETQ. V was clipped by 4 bases and J by 10 bases; unmatched bases: 12. The CDR3 covers 14 residues. Full variable domain (outside the CDR3, taken from reference TRBV5-1 and TRBJ2-5): KAGVTQTPRYLIKTRGQQVTLSCSPISGHRSVSWYQQTPGQGLQFLFEYFSETQRNKGNFPGRFSGRQFSNSRSEMNVSTLELGDSALYLCASSVAGTSSDQYFGPGTRLLVL.

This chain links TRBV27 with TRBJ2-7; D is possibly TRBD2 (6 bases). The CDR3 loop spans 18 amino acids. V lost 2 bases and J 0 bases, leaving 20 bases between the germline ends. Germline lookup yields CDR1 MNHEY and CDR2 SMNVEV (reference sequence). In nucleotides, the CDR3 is TGTGCCAGCAGTTTAGCCGCTCCAGCTAGCGAGAGCTCCTACGAGCAGTACTTC. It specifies CASSLAAPASESSYEQYF.

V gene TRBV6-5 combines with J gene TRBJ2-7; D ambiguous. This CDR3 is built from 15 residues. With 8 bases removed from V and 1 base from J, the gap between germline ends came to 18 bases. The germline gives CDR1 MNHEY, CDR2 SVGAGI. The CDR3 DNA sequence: TGTGCCAGCGTATCCCGCCGTGGCAGGTCCTACGAGCAGTACTTC. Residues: CASVSRRGRSYEQYF.

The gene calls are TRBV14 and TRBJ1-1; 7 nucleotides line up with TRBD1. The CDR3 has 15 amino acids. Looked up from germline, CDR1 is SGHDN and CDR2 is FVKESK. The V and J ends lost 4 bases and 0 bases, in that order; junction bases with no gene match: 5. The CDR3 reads CASSRDRVMNTEAFF. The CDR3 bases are TGTGCCAGCAGCCGAGACAGGGTAATGAACACTGAAGCTTTCTTT.

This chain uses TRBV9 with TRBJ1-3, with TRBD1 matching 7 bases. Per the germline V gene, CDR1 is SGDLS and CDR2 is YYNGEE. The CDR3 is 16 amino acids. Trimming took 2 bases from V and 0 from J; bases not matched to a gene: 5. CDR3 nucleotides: TGTGCCAGCAGCGTGGGGGACAGTCTCTCTGGAAACACCATATATTTT. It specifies CASSVGDSLSGNTIYF.

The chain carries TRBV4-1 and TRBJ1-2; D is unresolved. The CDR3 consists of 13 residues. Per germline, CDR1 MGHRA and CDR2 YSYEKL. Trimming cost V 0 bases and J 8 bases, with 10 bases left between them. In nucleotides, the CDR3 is TGCGCCAGCAGCCAAGATAGGAGGCGCGGCTACACCTTC. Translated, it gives CASSQDRRRGYTF.

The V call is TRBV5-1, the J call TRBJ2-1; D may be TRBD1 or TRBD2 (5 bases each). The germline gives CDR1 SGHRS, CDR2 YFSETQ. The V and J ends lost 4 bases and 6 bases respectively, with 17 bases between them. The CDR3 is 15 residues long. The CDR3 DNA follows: TGCGCCAGCAGCCCCACCGGGACCAGCTCCAATGAGCAGTTCTTC. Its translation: CASSPTGTSSNEQFF.

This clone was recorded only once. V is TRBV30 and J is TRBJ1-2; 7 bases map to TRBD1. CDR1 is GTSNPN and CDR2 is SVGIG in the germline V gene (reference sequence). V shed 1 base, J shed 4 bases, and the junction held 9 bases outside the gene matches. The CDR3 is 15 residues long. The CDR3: CAWSGGQSGFYGYTF. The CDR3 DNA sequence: TGTGCCTGGAGTGGGGGACAGTCAGGATTCTATGGCTACACCTTC.

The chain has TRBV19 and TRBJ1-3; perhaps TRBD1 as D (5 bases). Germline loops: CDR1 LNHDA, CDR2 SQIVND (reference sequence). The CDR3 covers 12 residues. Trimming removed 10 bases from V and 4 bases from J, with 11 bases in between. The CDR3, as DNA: TGTGCCACGCGTGGGGCCGGAAACACCATATATTTT. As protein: CATRGAGNTIYF.

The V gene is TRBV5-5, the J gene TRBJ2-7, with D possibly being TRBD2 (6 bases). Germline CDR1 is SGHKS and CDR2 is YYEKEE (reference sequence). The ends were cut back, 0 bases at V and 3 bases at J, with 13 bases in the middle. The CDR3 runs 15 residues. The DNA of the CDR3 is TGTGCCAGCAGCTTGGACCGGGACTCGGGCTACGAGCAGTACTTC. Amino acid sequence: CASSLDRDSGYEQYF.

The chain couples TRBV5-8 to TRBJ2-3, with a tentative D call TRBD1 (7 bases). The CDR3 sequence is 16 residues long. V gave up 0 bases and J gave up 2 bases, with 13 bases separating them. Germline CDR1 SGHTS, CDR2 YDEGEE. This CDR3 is CASSLGGTASTDTQYF. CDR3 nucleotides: TGTGCCAGCAGCTTGGGCGGGACAGCGTCCACAGATACGCAGTATTTT.

This chain's CDR3 is CASSVGQGAWTEAFF. CDR3 DNA: TGCGCCAGCAGCGTGGGACAGGGGGCGTGGACTGAAGCTTTCTTT. This chain uses TRBV5-1 with TRBJ1-1; TRBD1 aligns across 12 bases. V shed 4 bases and J 5 bases; nucleotides not matched to a gene: 6. There are 15 residues in the CDR3. Per germline, CDR1 SGHRS and CDR2 YFSETQ. The full variable domain, with the rest looked up from reference TRBV5-1 and TRBJ1-1, is KAGVTQTPRYLIKTRGQQVTLSCSPISGHRSVSWYQQTPGQGLQFLFEYFSETQRNKGNFPGRFSGRQFSNSRSEMNVSTLELGDSALYLCASSVGQGAWTEAFFGQGTRLTVV.

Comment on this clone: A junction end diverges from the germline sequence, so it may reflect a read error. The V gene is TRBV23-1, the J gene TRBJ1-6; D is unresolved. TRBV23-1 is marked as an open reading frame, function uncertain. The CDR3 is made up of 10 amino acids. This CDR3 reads CATSSRSLHF. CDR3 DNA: TGCGCCACCAGTTCTAGGTCCCTCCACTTT.

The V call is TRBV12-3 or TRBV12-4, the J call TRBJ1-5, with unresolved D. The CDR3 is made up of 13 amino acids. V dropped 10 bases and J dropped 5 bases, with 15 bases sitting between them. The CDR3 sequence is CATRFGSDQPQHF. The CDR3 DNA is TGTGCCACCCGGTTCGGGTCTGATCAGCCCCAGCATTTT.

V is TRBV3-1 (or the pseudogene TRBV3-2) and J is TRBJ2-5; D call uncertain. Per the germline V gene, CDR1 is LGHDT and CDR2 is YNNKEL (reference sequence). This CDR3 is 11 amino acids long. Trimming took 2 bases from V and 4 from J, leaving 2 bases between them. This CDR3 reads CASSQRETQYF. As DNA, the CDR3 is TGTGCCAGCAGCCAAAGAGAGACCCAGTACTTC.

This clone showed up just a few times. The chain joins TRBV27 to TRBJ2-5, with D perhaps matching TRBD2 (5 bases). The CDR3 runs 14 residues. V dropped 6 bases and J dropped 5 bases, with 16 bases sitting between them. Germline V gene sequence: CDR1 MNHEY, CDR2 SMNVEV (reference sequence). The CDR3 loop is CASRERRQRETQYF. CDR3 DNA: TGTGCCAGCAGAGAGAGGAGGCAGCGGGAGACCCAGTACTTC.

This CDR3 is CASSQGVGGAGTDTQYF. CDR3 nucleotides: TGTGCCAGCAGCCAAGGAGTGGGAGGGGCCGGCACAGATACGCAGTATTTT. J is TRBJ2-3 and V is TRBV4-2, with 7 bases identical to TRBD2. In germline, CDR1 is LGHNA, CDR2 YNFKEQ. J lost 1 base, V lost 1 base, and 8 bases had no gene match. The CDR3 has 17 residues.

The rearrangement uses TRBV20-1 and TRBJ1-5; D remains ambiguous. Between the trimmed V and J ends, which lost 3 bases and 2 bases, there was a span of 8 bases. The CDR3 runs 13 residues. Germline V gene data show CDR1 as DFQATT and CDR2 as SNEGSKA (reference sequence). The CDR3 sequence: CSASNGGNQPQHF. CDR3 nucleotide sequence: TGCAGTGCTAGTAATGGGGGCAATCAGCCCCAGCATTTT.

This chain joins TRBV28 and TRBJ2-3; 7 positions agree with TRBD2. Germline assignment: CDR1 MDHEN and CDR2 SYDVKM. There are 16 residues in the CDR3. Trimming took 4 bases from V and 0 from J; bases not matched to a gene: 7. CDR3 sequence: CASSSFGGTSTDTQYF. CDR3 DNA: TGTGCCAGCAGTTCCTTCGGGGGGACTAGCACAGATACGCAGTATTTT.

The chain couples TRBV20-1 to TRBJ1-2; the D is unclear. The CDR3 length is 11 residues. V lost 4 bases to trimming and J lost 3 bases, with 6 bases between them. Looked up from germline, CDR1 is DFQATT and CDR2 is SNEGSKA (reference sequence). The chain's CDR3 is CSATLDYGYTF. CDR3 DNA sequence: TGCAGTGCTACACTGGACTATGGCTACACCTTC.

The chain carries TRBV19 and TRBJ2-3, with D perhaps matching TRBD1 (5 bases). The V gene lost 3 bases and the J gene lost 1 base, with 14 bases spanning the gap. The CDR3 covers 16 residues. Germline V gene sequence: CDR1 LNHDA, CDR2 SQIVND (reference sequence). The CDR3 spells CASSMSGYVGTDTQYF. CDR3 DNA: TGTGCCAGTAGTATGTCAGGGTACGTCGGCACAGATACGCAGTATTTT.